These T cell receptor beta chains were read from a single sample in a study of Ad26.COV2.S vaccination and SARS-CoV-2 variants. The method was immunoSEQ multiplex PCR; TCRdb's version includes in-frame clones alone and lacks a portion of them. The data contain about 480,000 clones, around 85% of them singletons. The sequencing used peripheral blood, collected in a trial of Ad26.COV2.S vaccine versus placebo. The origin of the receptors is a person between 18 and 65 years old who received the Ad26.COV2.S COVID-19 vaccine or a placebo. CDR3s include the opening cysteine and the closing phenylalanine or tryptophan. Each record gives: D gene, J gene, V gene, CDR3 protein. A D gene is named only where the DNA matches it firmly.

d_call: -
j_call: TRBJ2-1
v_call: TRBV4-2
cdr3_aa: CASSQGVRLSAYNEQFF

d_call: TRBD1
j_call: TRBJ2-7
v_call: TRBV7-9
cdr3_aa: CASSPLLDRGSEQYF

d_call: -
j_call: TRBJ2-5
v_call: TRBV7-9
cdr3_aa: CASSLHRTGGKQETQYF

d_call: -
j_call: TRBJ2-7
v_call: TRBV19
cdr3_aa: CASSVARELYEQYF

d_call: -
j_call: TRBJ2-4
v_call: TRBV5-1
cdr3_aa: CASSLAPGRVSRGVNIQYF

d_call: -
j_call: TRBJ2-7
v_call: TRBV6-5
cdr3_aa: CASSYSSHGYEQYF

d_call: -
j_call: TRBJ1-5
v_call: TRBV27
cdr3_aa: CASSSQGMSQPQHF

d_call: TRBD1
j_call: TRBJ2-2
v_call: TRBV5-1
cdr3_aa: CASSLQGAPGELFF

d_call: -
j_call: TRBJ2-4
v_call: TRBV28
cdr3_aa: CASSFGGLQGYKNIQYF

d_call: -
j_call: TRBJ1-1
v_call: TRBV7-2
cdr3_aa: CASSPLSRGNTEAFF

d_call: -
j_call: TRBJ2-5
v_call: TRBV24-1
cdr3_aa: CATSPQGSLAWETQYF

d_call: -
j_call: TRBJ1-3
v_call: TRBV6-5
cdr3_aa: CASKKGVTGNTIYF

d_call: -
j_call: TRBJ2-5
v_call: TRBV12-3/TRBV12-4
cdr3_aa: CASSQTDSGTQYF

d_call: TRBD1
j_call: TRBJ2-7
v_call: TRBV28
cdr3_aa: CASAGQVPYEQYF

d_call: -
j_call: TRBJ1-5
v_call: TRBV6-1
cdr3_aa: CASSDPQPQHF

d_call: TRBD2
j_call: TRBJ2-5
v_call: TRBV7-8
cdr3_aa: CASSRERDFETQYF

d_call: TRBD2
j_call: TRBJ2-5
v_call: TRBV2
cdr3_aa: CASSSGGDLVLETQYF

d_call: TRBD2
j_call: TRBJ2-1
v_call: TRBV6-5
cdr3_aa: CASSLGLAGGRDEQFF

d_call: TRBD2
j_call: TRBJ2-1
v_call: TRBV3-1/TRBV3-2
cdr3_aa: CASSELAGGPYEQFF

d_call: -
j_call: TRBJ1-5
v_call: TRBV24-1
cdr3_aa: CATSDLERSNQPQHF

d_call: -
j_call: TRBJ1-6
v_call: TRBV9
cdr3_aa: CASSVEGGRGSPLHF

d_call: -
j_call: TRBJ1-5
v_call: TRBV6-6
cdr3_aa: CASSYWDTSNQPQHF

d_call: -
j_call: TRBJ2-5
v_call: TRBV7-6
cdr3_aa: CASSLTQRQETQYF

d_call: -
j_call: TRBJ2-1
v_call: TRBV11-1
cdr3_aa: CASSPRTGLRGQFF

d_call: TRBD2
j_call: TRBJ2-7
v_call: TRBV4-2
cdr3_aa: CASSPASAGLRKSYEQYF

d_call: -
j_call: TRBJ2-2
v_call: TRBV6-6
cdr3_aa: CASSPVPTGELFF

d_call: TRBD1
j_call: TRBJ1-3
v_call: TRBV6-1
cdr3_aa: CASSWTGPGNTIYF